This T cell receptor (beta chain) was captured by sequencing in a study of blood T cells in healthy people across ages. Next came a second PCR, run for about 7 to 12 cycles, which used a sample-barcoded 5' primer along with a J-beta primer mix. Each CDR3 protein gets one entry after TCRdb re-called the 5' RACE reads with MiXCR. The top ten hold 3% of the sample, which has more than 650,000 distinct CDR3 sequences, roughly 25% seen once. The CDR3 is 14 residues long. Trimming left V 7 bases short and J 3 bases short, with 13 bases between. Details on this clonotype: Its antigen remains unidentified.

Findings and caveats of the study: PBMCs that were unsorted prevented a conclusive naive versus antigen-experienced comparison.

In addition, the sample was reused for a study of T cells of mothers and their children. That study adds: The effect of thymic selection on TCR recombination output is similar between related and unrelated pairs. Related pairs of mothers and children showed slightly higher, non-significant overlap versus unrelated pairs.

The origin of this receptor is a boy between 10 and 17 years old in good health. Material: blood. This sequence joins TRBV12-3 or TRBV12-4 and TRBJ2-4, with D perhaps given as TRBD1 or TRBD2 (6 bases each). The CDR3 DNA reads as TGTGCCAGCACCGGAGGGGGAGTCAAAAACATTCAGTACTTC. Residues: CASTGGGVKNIQYF.